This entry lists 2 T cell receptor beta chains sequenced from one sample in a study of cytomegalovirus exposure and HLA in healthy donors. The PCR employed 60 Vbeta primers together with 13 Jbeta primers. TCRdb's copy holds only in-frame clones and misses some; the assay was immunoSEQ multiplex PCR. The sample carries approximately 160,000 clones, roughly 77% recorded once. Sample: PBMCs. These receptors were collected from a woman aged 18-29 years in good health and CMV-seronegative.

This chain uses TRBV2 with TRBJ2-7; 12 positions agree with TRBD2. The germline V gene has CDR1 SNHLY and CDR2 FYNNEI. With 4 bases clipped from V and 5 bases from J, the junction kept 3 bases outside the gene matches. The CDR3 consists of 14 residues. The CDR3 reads CASSASGRANEQYF. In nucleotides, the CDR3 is TGTGCCAGCAGTGCTAGCGGGAGGGCGAACGAGCAGTACTTC. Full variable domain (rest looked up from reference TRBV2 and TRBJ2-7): EPEVTQTPSHQVTQMGQEVILRCVPISNHLYFYWYRQILGQKVEFLVSFYNNEISEKSEIFDDQFSVERPDGSNFTLKIRSTKLEDSAMYFCASSASGRANEQYFGPGTRLTVT.

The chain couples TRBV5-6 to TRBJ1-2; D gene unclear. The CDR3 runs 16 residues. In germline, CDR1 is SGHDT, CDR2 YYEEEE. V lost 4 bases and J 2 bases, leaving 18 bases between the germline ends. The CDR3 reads CASSPRGSRPNYGYTF. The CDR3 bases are TGTGCCAGCAGCCCCCGGGGATCACGCCCAAACTATGGCTACACCTTC.